This T cell receptor beta chain derives from a study of blood T cell repertoires in COVID-19. Study information: There were acute and convalescent COVID-19 samples, and they came from the United States, Italy and Spain.

Original processing notes: Using reference gene primer amplification, nucleated cell counts were estimated. Only in-frame clones appear in the TCRdb table, and some are missing; sequencing was by immunoSEQ multiplex PCR. For V, J and clone size, that table is used; D and trimming come from the DNA. Among fewer than 300,000 clones listed, more than 70% were seen once. The TCR was taken from a woman in her 50s with acute or convalescent COVID-19. What was sequenced was peripheral blood.

CDR3 protein: CASSFGGGADTQYF. The CDR3 nucleotides are TGCGCCAGCAGCTTCGGAGGGGGCGCAGATACGCAGTATTTT. This chain connects TRBV5-1 to TRBJ2-3; D is possibly TRBD1 (7 bases). V lost 2 bases and J lost 4, with 11 bases in between. The CDR3 has 14 amino acids. Germline V gene lookup returns CDR1 SGHRS and CDR2 YFSETQ.